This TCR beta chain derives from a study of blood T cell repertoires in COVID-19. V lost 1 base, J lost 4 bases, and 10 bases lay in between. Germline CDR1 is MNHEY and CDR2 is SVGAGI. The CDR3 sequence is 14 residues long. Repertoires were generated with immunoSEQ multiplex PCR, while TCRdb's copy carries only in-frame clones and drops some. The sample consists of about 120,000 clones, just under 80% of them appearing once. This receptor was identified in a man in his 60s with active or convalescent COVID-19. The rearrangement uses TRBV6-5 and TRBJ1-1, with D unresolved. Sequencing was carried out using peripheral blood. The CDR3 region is CASSYYRDTTEAFF. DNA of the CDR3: TGTGCCAGCAGTTACTACCGGGATACCACTGAAGCTTTCTTT.